This T cell receptor (beta chain) was found in a study of ipilimumab plus nivolumab after autologous stem cell transplantation. For the study at large: A median of about eight nivolumab and about 5 ipilimumab doses were given. Study-wide points: TCR repertoire, Treg phenotype and gut microbiota reportedly support more study of this approach.

A word on this clone: Its matching antigen is unknown. Different DNA sequences within this sample yield the same CDR3.

Starting 14 to 28 days after autologous transplant, ipilimumab 1 mg/kg was given. Through week 26, nivolumab 3 mg/kg IV was given weeks 1, 4, 7, 10, then biweekly. CDR1 is SGHRS, CDR2 YFSETQ, per germline. CDR3 length: 16 residues. V shed 3 bases, J shed 5 bases, and the junction held 5 bases outside the gene matches. Some clones are missing from TCRdb's copy, which holds only in-frame ones; the method was immunoSEQ multiplex PCR. Among 20,000 to 25,000 clones listed, over 65% were seen once. The sequence was obtained from a male donor with diffuse large B-cell lymphoma. The chain joins TRBV5-1 to TRBJ2-2; 12 nucleotides match TRBD2. This material consisted of PBMCs, taken in a trial of ipilimumab plus nivolumab as post-transplant consolidation. The CDR3 DNA reads as TGCGCCAGCAGCTCTAGCGGGGGGGCCCTTACCGGGGAGCTGTTTTTT. Protein: CASSSSGGALTGELFF.